The 26 T cell receptor beta chains given below trace back to one sample, sequenced in a study of Tregs in tolerant kidney transplant recipients. TCRdb keeps only in-frame clones here, not all; method: immunoSEQ multiplex PCR. The profile shows roughly 250,000 clones, roughly 80% of them singletons. The source material was CD4+ T cells from blood. The receptors were sampled from a human donor in good health.

V is TRBV5-6 and J is TRBJ1-6, with D unresolved. Germline CDR1 reads SGHDT; CDR2 reads YYEEEE. V lost 0 bases to trimming and J lost 5 bases, with 6 bases between them. This CDR3 has 14 residues. The CDR3 sequence is CASSLVDHNSPLHF. The CDR3 DNA follows: TGTGCCAGCAGCTTGGTTGACCATAATTCACCCCTCCACTTT.

In regard to this clone: Other DNA sequences in this sample translate to the same CDR3. The genes are TRBV19 and TRBJ2-3, with D tentatively TRBD1 or TRBD2 (5 bases each). Between the trimmed V and J ends, which lost 2 bases and 0 bases, there was a span of 9 bases. The CDR3 extends over 15 amino acids. Germline CDR1 and CDR2: LNHDA and SQIVND (reference sequence). CDR3 in amino acids: CASSIRGTSTDTQYF. DNA for the CDR3: TGTGCCAGTAGTATACGTGGGACGAGCACAGATACGCAGTATTTT.

The rearrangement joins TRBV9 to TRBJ2-7; D might be TRBD1 (6 bases). The CDR3 is made up of 16 amino acids. The V and J ends lost 0 bases and 3 bases respectively, with 16 bases between them. Germline V gives CDR1 SGDLS, CDR2 YYNGEE. In DNA form, the CDR3 reads TGTGCCAGCAGCGTAGCGGGACATTCACCATTCTACGAGCAGTACTTC. Translating gives CASSVAGHSPFYEQYF.

The chain is built from TRBV6-5 and TRBJ2-2, with a possible D match to TRBD2 (5 bases). Germline CDR1 MNHEY, CDR2 SVGAGI. V lost 0 bases to trimming and J lost 1 base, with 6 bases between them. The CDR3 is made up of 15 amino acids. CDR3 nucleotides: TGTGCCAGCAGTTACTCGAGCGGGAACACCGGGGAGCTGTTTTTT. Translation gives CASSYSSGNTGELFF.

The gene calls are TRBV19 and TRBJ2-1, with D perhaps TRBD1 or TRBD2 (6 bases each). V was shortened by 7 bases and J by 4 bases, with 20 bases between the two germline ends. CDR1 and CDR2 from the germline V gene are LNHDA and SQIVND (reference sequence). The CDR3 consists of 16 residues. The chain's CDR3 is CASTPVGGLEYNEQFF. The CDR3 bases are TGTGCCAGTACCCCTGTAGGGGGGCTGGAGTACAATGAGCAGTTCTTC.

This clone appeared a single time. This rearrangement joins TRBV15 to TRBJ1-5, with D maybe TRBD1 (5 bases). Germline V gene data show CDR1 as LNHNV and CDR2 as YYDKDF (reference sequence). CDR3 length equals 15 residues. With 0 bases removed from V and 4 bases from J, the gap between germline ends came to 10 bases. This CDR3 is CATSREGEGNQPQHF. CDR3 coding DNA: TGTGCCACCAGCAGAGAAGGGGAGGGGAATCAGCCCCAGCATTTT.

The chain uses TRBV7-9 and TRBJ1-6; D might be TRBD1 (5 bases). CDR3 length equals 16 residues. The germline V gene encodes CDR1 SEHNR and CDR2 FQNEAQ (reference sequence). Trimming took 1 base from V and 0 from J, leaving 7 bases between them. The CDR3 loop reads CASSLVQGSYNSPLHF. Here the CDR3 DNA reads TGTGCCAGCAGCTTAGTTCAGGGCTCCTATAATTCACCCCTCCACTTT.

This clone was picked up one time. J is TRBJ2-3 and V is TRBV9; D is ambiguous. From germline, CDR1 is SGDLS and CDR2 YYNGEE. This CDR3 has 15 amino acids. The V gene lost 0 bases and the J gene lost 8 bases, with 16 bases spanning the gap. The CDR3 DNA reads TGTGCCAGCAGCGTAGCGGTAGTCCAAGTTGGTACGCAGTATTTT. It encodes CASSVAVVQVGTQYF.

The chain couples TRBV29-1 to TRBJ2-4, with D possibly matching TRBD1 (5 bases). CDR3 length: 13 residues. CDR1 SQVTM and CDR2 ANQGSEA come from the germline V gene. V lost 6 bases, J lost 2 bases, and 11 bases lay in between. Here the CDR3 DNA reads TGCAGCGTCTATCAGGGATCCAAAAACATTCAGTACTTC. Translated: CSVYQGSKNIQYF.

The chain has TRBV29-1 and TRBJ1-1, with 11 positions matching TRBD1. V was pared by 3 bases and J by 5 bases, with 5 bases of the junction left unmatched. This CDR3 contains 14 residues. Germline loops: CDR1 SQVTM, CDR2 ANQGSEA. CDR3 nucleotides: TGCAGCGTTGATTGGACAGGGGGCCGTACTGAAGCTTTCTTT. Its translation is CSVDWTGGRTEAFF. The full variable domain, rest sourced from reference TRBV29-1 and TRBJ1-1, is SAVISQKPSRDICQRGTSLTIQCQVDSQVTMMFWYRQQPGQSLTLIATANQGSEATYESGFVIDKFPISRPNLTFSTLTVSNMSPEDSSIYLCSVDWTGGRTEAFFGQGTRLTVV.

This clone was detected only once. The chain links TRBV30 to TRBJ2-3; 8 nucleotides match TRBD2. This CDR3 contains 14 residues. The germline gives CDR1 GTSNPN, CDR2 SVGIG (reference sequence). V shed 1 base, J shed 1 base, and the junction held 1 base outside the gene matches. CDR3 protein: CAWSEAGGTDTQYF. In DNA, the CDR3 is TGTGCCTGGAGTGAAGCGGGGGGCACAGATACGCAGTATTTT.

The chain has TRBV7-3 and TRBJ2-2, with D tentatively TRBD1 (6 bases). Trimming took off 3 bases at V and 2 bases at J, with 13 bases between the two ends. Germline values: CDR1 SGHTA, CDR2 FQGTGA. The CDR3 covers 16 residues. In DNA form, the CDR3 reads TGTGCCAGCAGCTTCCAGGGGACGGATAACACCGGGGAGCTGTTTTTT. Residues: CASSFQGTDNTGELFF.

This clone was counted a single time. This rearrangement joins TRBV27 to TRBJ2-3, with D perhaps matching TRBD2 (6 bases). Trimming shortened V by 4 bases and J by 4 bases, and 21 bases separated the two germline ends. CDR1 is MNHEY, CDR2 SMNVEV, per germline (reference sequence). The CDR3 extends over 17 amino acids. CDR3 sequence: CASSSESGWHLPDTQYF. DNA for the CDR3: TGTGCCAGCAGTTCTGAAAGCGGGTGGCATTTGCCAGATACGCAGTATTTT.

V usage is TRBV18 and J usage is TRBJ2-7; D tentatively fits TRBD1 or TRBD2 (5 bases each). Germline V gene data show CDR1 as KGHSH and CDR2 as LQKENI. The CDR3 spans 15 residues. V lost 1 base to trimming and J lost 2 bases, with 12 bases between them. CDR3 protein: CASSPLRDVAYEQYF. In DNA, the CDR3 is TGTGCCAGCTCACCACTCCGGGACGTAGCCTACGAGCAGTACTTC.

This chain uses TRBV4-1 with TRBJ2-1; a weak D match, TRBD2 (6 bases). The V gene's germline CDR1 is MGHRA and CDR2 YSYEKL. This CDR3 contains 16 residues. The V and J ends lost 1 base and 6 bases respectively, with 16 bases between them. For the CDR3, the DNA is TGCGCCAGCAGCCAAGGGCGGGCGGGACGTCCCAATGAGCAGTTCTTC. This encodes CASSQGRAGRPNEQFF.

The chain combines TRBV10-2 with TRBJ2-5; maybe TRBD1 (5 bases). V was pared by 6 bases and J by 5 bases, with 10 bases between. The germline CDR1 and CDR2 sequences are WSHSY and SAAADI. This CDR3 is 12 amino acids long. The CDR3 loop is CASRFSGETQYF. The CDR3 nucleotides read TGCGCCAGCAGGTTCTCAGGGGAGACCCAGTACTTC.

V gene TRBV10-1 combines with J gene TRBJ1-2; 7 positions match TRBD1. Losses at the gene ends were 5 bases for V and 3 bases for J; bases not matched to a gene: 9. The CDR3 sequence is 15 residues long. In germline, CDR1 is WNHNN, CDR2 SYGVQD (reference sequence). The CDR3 reads CASSFQTGFDYGYTF. For the CDR3, the DNA is TGCGCCAGCAGTTTTCAGACAGGGTTTGACTATGGCTACACCTTC.

The rearrangement uses TRBV18 and TRBJ1-3; possibly TRBD1 for D (6 bases). V lost 6 bases and J 4 bases, leaving 13 bases between the germline ends. The CDR3 is 14 amino acids. Germline V gives CDR1 KGHSH, CDR2 LQKENI. The chain's CDR3 is CASSLQGSGNTIYF. As DNA, the CDR3 is TGTGCCAGCTCGTTACAGGGATCCGGAAACACCATATATTTT.

J is TRBJ2-7 and V is TRBV25-1; 7 nucleotides line up with TRBD1. V trimming: 0 bases; J trimming: 0 bases; junction bases outside the gene matches: 5. The CDR3 is 16 amino acids. Germline assignment: CDR1 MGHDK and CDR2 SYGVNS. CDR3 protein: CASSEYKGASSYEQYF. In DNA, the CDR3 is TGTGCCAGCAGTGAATATAAGGGGGCTAGCTCCTACGAGCAGTACTTC.

This chain links TRBV9 with TRBJ2-3; the match to TRBD2 covers 11 bases. V lost 0 bases, J lost 1 base, and 1 base stayed unmatched. CDR1 and CDR2 from the germline V gene are SGDLS and YYNGEE. The CDR3 runs to 16 residues. The CDR3 sequence: CASSVVAGGRTDTQYF. The CDR3 DNA reads as TGTGCCAGCAGCGTAGTAGCGGGGGGGCGCACAGATACGCAGTATTTT.

This clone has just a few counts. The gene calls are TRBV14 and TRBJ1-6, with a weak D call TRBD1 (6 bases). Looked up from germline, CDR1 is SGHDN and CDR2 is FVKESK. The V end lost 6 bases, the J end lost 9 bases, and 18 bases lay between the germline ends. The CDR3 totals 15 residues. The CDR3 DNA sequence: TGTGCCAGCAGTCGTACAGGGTCCTCGGGTTCACCCCTCCACTTT. Translating gives CASSRTGSSGSPLHF.

The rearrangement joins TRBV5-1 to TRBJ2-7; weak D call: TRBD2 (6 bases). Germline V gene lookup returns CDR1 SGHRS and CDR2 YFSETQ. V lost 4 bases to trimming and J lost 1 base, with 12 bases between them. This CDR3 region has 14 residues. CDR3 in DNA: TGCGCCAGCAGCCTCGCACGGGAGTCCTACGAGCAGTACTTC. Residues: CASSLARESYEQYF.

The chain carries TRBV11-1 and TRBJ2-3; 9 positions match TRBD2. The germline V gene has CDR1 SGHAT and CDR2 FQDESV (reference sequence). The CDR3 runs 18 residues. Trimming cost V 1 base and J 4 bases; bases outside gene matches: 12. CDR3 protein: CASSLVLAGGPGPDTQYF. DNA for the CDR3: TGTGCCAGCAGCTTAGTTTTGGCGGGGGGGCCGGGCCCAGATACGCAGTATTTT.

The chain combines TRBV19 with TRBJ2-7; D possibly matches TRBD1 or TRBD2 (6 bases each). The CDR3 runs 13 residues. With 8 bases removed from V and 2 bases from J, the gap between germline ends came to 13 bases. CDR1 is LNHDA, CDR2 SQIVND, per germline (reference sequence). The CDR3 DNA follows: TGTGCCAGTTCACGGGGGCCCACCTACGAGCAGTACTTC. As protein: CASSRGPTYEQYF.

Concerning this clone itself: The identical CDR3 is also encoded by other nucleotide sequences in the sample. The chain carries TRBV5-5 and TRBJ2-2; D possibly corresponds to TRBD2 (5 bases). The germline V gene has CDR1 SGHKS and CDR2 YYEKEE (reference sequence). V lost 4 bases and J 1 base, leaving 11 bases between the germline ends. The CDR3 has 15 residues. The CDR3 coding sequence is TGTGCCAGCAGCCTCGGACTGATGAACACCGGGGAGCTGTTTTTT. Amino acid sequence: CASSLGLMNTGELFF.

This chain uses TRBV5-6 with TRBJ2-3; TRBD1 agrees at 7 bases. Germline CDR1 is SGHDT and CDR2 is YYEEEE. This CDR3 contains 13 residues. J was trimmed by 4 bases and V by 2 bases; bases with no gene match: 1. CDR3 residues: CASSLQGPDTQYF. Here the CDR3 DNA reads TGTGCCAGCAGCTTACAGGGGCCAGATACGCAGTATTTT. Combining the CDR3 with reference TRBV5-6 and TRBJ2-3 gives the whole variable domain DAGVTQSPTHLIKTRGQQVTLRCSPKSGHDTVSWYQQALGQGPQFIFQYYEEEERQRGNFPDRFSGHQFPNYSSELNVNALLLGDSALYLCASSLQGPDTQYFGPGTRLTVL.